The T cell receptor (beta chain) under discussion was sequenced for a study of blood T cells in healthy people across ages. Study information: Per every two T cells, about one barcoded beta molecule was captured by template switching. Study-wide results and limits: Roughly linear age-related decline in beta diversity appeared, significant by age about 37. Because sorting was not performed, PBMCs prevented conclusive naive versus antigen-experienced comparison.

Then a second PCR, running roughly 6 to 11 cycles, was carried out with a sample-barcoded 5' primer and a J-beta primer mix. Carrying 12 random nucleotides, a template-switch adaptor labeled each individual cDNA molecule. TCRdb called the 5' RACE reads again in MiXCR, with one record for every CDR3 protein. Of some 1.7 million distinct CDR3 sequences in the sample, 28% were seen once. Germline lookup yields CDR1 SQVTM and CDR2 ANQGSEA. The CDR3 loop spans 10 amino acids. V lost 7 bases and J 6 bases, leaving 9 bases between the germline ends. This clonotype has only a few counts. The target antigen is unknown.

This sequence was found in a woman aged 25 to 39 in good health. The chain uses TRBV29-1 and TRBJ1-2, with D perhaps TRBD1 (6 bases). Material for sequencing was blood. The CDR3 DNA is TGCAGCGAGGCAGGGGATGGCTACACCTTC. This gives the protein CSEAGDGYTF.